These 20 T cell receptor beta chains originate from one sample sequenced in a study of T cells after yellow fever vaccination. Via MiXCR, TCRdb re-called the 5' RACE reads, giving one row per CDR3 protein. The sample has some 220,000 distinct CDR3 sequences; under 3.5% are singletons. The sequencing used CD4+ T cells sorted from PBMCs, collected 10 days after the yellow fever booster vaccination. These receptors all come from a man between 18 and 29 years old who received the YFV17D yellow fever vaccine.

This clonotype was seen repeatedly, ten times or more. The chain combines TRBV10-3 with TRBJ2-2; TRBD2 matches 10 bases. V lost 5 bases, J lost 0 bases, and 3 bases stayed unmatched. CDR3 length: 16 amino acids. Germline V gene lookup returns CDR1 ENHRY and CDR2 SYGVKD. In DNA, the CDR3 is TGTGCCATCAGTCGTAGCGGGGGGCCGAACACCGGGGAGCTGTTTTTT. It translates to CAISRSGGPNTGELFF.

In its sample, this clonotype was seen many times. The chain combines TRBV6-5 with TRBJ2-3; D ambiguous. In germline, CDR1 is MNHEY, CDR2 SVGAGI. The CDR3 runs 16 residues. The V and J ends lost 6 bases and 0 bases respectively, with 16 bases between them. The CDR3 sequence is CASSPMTLISTDTQYF. The CDR3 nucleotides read TGTGCCAGCAGCCCTATGACTTTAATTAGCACAGATACGCAGTATTTT.

This clonotype was picked up many times. The chain couples TRBV7-8 to TRBJ1-3; D is perhaps TRBD1 (5 bases). CDR3 length equals 17 residues. Germline CDR1 reads SGHVS; CDR2 reads FQNEAQ. The germline V and J ends were trimmed by 5 bases and 0 bases, with 17 bases remaining between them. CDR3 coding DNA: TGTGCCAGCAGCCTCGTGGGACGGTATCTCTCTGGAAACACCATATATTTT. It is translated as CASSLVGRYLSGNTIYF. The full variable domain, with the rest looked up from reference TRBV7-8 and TRBJ1-3, is GAGVSQSPRYKVAKRGQDVALRCDPISGHVSLFWYQQALGQGPEFLTYFQNEAQLDKSGLPSDRFFAERPEGSVSTLKIQRTQQEDSAVYLCASSLVGRYLSGNTIYFGEGSWLTVV.

The chain links TRBV20-1 to TRBJ1-1, with 7 bases lining up with TRBD1. J was trimmed by 5 bases and V by 5 bases; bases with no gene match: 5. In germline, CDR1 is DFQATT, CDR2 SNEGSKA (reference sequence). The CDR3 is 12 residues long. CDR3 coding DNA: TGCAGTGCTTTACAGGGGAGGACTGAAGCTTTCTTT. Translated: CSALQGRTEAFF.

This clonotype was found many times. This chain connects TRBV6-5 to TRBJ2-3; D may be TRBD2 (6 bases). Germline V gives CDR1 MNHEY, CDR2 SVGAGI. The length of the CDR3 is 15 residues. The V and J ends lost 6 bases and 4 bases respectively, with 17 bases between them. The DNA of the CDR3 is TGTGCCAGCAGGCGGGACGGGACCGTAGCAGATACGCAGTATTTT. This gives the protein CASRRDGTVADTQYF.

This clonotype appeared a few times. This chain links TRBV20-1 with TRBJ2-5; TRBD2 matches at 8 bases. Germline assignment: CDR1 DFQATT and CDR2 SNEGSKA (reference sequence). With V trimmed by 5 bases and J by 5 bases, 13 bases remained unmatched. This CDR3 is 15 amino acids long. CDR3 coding DNA: TGCAGTGCTGGTCCTCGTAGCGGGGATGCGGAGACCCAGTACTTC. Its translation is CSAGPRSGDAETQYF.

This clonotype was detected ten times or more. The chain combines TRBV20-1 with TRBJ2-7, with 12 bases aligning to TRBD2. The CDR3 contains 16 residues. With V trimmed by 1 base and J by 3 bases, 7 bases remained unmatched. From germline, CDR1 is DFQATT and CDR2 SNEGSKA (reference sequence). The CDR3 region is CSARAMGLAGNYEQYF. Written as DNA, the CDR3 is TGCAGTGCTAGAGCTATGGGACTAGCGGGCAACTACGAGCAGTACTTC.

DNA for the CDR3: TGTGCCATCAGTGAGACAGGGTTGGCAGAGACCCAGTACTTC. This sequence encodes CAISETGLAETQYF. The rearrangement joins TRBV10-3 to TRBJ2-5, with TRBD1 as a possible D gene (6 bases). V was trimmed by 2 bases and J by 4 bases, leaving 11 bases between them. The germline CDR1 and CDR2 sequences are ENHRY and SYGVKD. CDR3 length: 14 amino acids.

As concerns this clonotype: Compared with germline, one end of the junction differs, possibly owing to a read error. V is TRBV7-7 and J is TRBJ2-2; D possibly corresponds to TRBD1 (5 bases). The germline CDR1 and CDR2 sequences are SSHAT and FNYEAQ (reference sequence). The CDR3 covers 13 residues. The CDR3 sequence: CASSSDTPGELFF. CDR3 sequence (DNA): TGTGCTAGCAGCTCGGACACCCCCGGGGAGCTGTTTTTT.

CDR3 DNA: TGCGCCAGCAGCTCCCTCCGGGTAGATGGCTACACCTTC. Protein: CASSSLRVDGYTF. The chain employs TRBV5-1 and TRBJ1-2; no definite D call. Germline CDR1 and CDR2: SGHRS and YFSETQ. V lost 3 bases, J lost 6 bases, and 12 bases lay in between. The CDR3 is 13 amino acids.

In its sample, this clonotype was seen many times. V usage is TRBV6-5 and J usage is TRBJ1-4, with D possibly being TRBD1 (5 bases). CDR3 length: 14 amino acids. CDR1 is MNHEY and CDR2 is SVGAGI in the germline V gene. Trimming stripped 5 bases from V and 4 bases from J, with 11 bases between. Here the CDR3 DNA reads TGTGCCAGCAGTCGGACACCATTTAATGAAAAACTGTTTTTT. Residues: CASSRTPFNEKLFF.

In its sample, this clonotype was seen many times. The chain employs TRBV30 and TRBJ1-1; D remains ambiguous. Trimming removed 0 bases at V and 5 bases at J, with 10 bases between. CDR1 and CDR2 (germline): GTSNPN, SVGIG (reference sequence). The length of the CDR3 is 13 residues. CDR3 in amino acids: CAWSVAMGTEAFF. Here the CDR3 DNA reads TGTGCCTGGAGTGTGGCGATGGGGACTGAAGCTTTCTTT.

As to this clonotype: A clone one base away is much larger, so this may be a read error. V usage is TRBV5-1 and J usage is TRBJ2-1; unclear D gene. This CDR3 is built from 13 residues. The germline V gene encodes CDR1 SGHRS and CDR2 YFSETQ. V gave up 0 bases and J gave up 6 bases, with 7 bases separating them. CDR3 region: CASSLGSINEQFF. The CDR3 bases are TGCGCCAGCAGCTTGGGATCGATCAATGAGCAGTTCTTC.

This clonotype was counted many times. The chain joins TRBV5-6 to TRBJ2-5; 10 bases are a match to TRBD2. The ends lost 2 bases at V and 5 bases at J; junction bases unmatched: 12. Germline V lookup: CDR1 SGHDT, CDR2 YYEEEE. The CDR3 consists of 17 residues. CDR3 sequence reads: CASSLFGAGGRPETQYF. CDR3 DNA: TGTGCCAGCAGCTTATTCGGAGCGGGGGGGCGCCCGGAGACCCAGTACTTC.

This clonotype was detected only a few times. V is TRBV5-1 and J is TRBJ1-5, with TRBD1 as a possible D gene (5 bases). Trimming took 3 bases from V and 0 from J, leaving 10 bases between them. This CDR3 comprises 15 residues. Germline CDR1 SGHRS, CDR2 YFSETQ. This CDR3 is CASSYDSNSNQPQHF. The CDR3 DNA follows: TGCGCCAGCAGCTACGACAGTAATAGCAATCAGCCCCAGCATTTT.

This clonotype appeared many times. The chain links TRBV20-1 to TRBJ1-2; D uncertain. V was pared by 0 bases and J by 4 bases, with 6 bases between. Looked up from germline, CDR1 is DFQATT and CDR2 is SNEGSKA (reference sequence). The CDR3 has 12 residues. Here the CDR3 DNA reads TGCAGTGCTAGAGATCCTCCCTATGGCTACACCTTC. The encoded protein is CSARDPPYGYTF.

This clonotype appeared many times. The DNA of the CDR3 is TGCAGTGGCTCGGATATCACAGATACGCAGTATTTT. As protein: CSGSDITDTQYF. The V call is TRBV20-1, the J call TRBJ2-3; D not resolved. Germline assignment: CDR1 DFQATT and CDR2 SNEGSKA (reference sequence). CDR3 length: 12 residues. V was trimmed by 7 bases and J by 2 bases, leaving 10 bases between them.

This clonotype has a count of ten or more. V gene TRBV9 combines with J gene TRBJ2-2; D remains unclear. Trimming took off 2 bases at V and 6 bases at J, with 11 bases between the two ends. Germline lookup yields CDR1 SGDLS and CDR2 YYNGEE. CDR3 size: 14 residues. CDR3 loop: CASSVHGSAGELFF. The CDR3, as DNA: TGTGCCAGCAGCGTCCATGGGTCCGCCGGGGAGCTGTTTTTT. Filled out from reference TRBV9 and TRBJ2-2, the complete variable domain reads DSGVTQTPKHLITATGQRVTLRCSPRSGDLSVYWYQQSLDQGLQFLIQYYNGEERAKGNILERFSAQQFPDLHSELNLSSLELGDSALYFCASSVHGSAGELFFGEGSRLTVL.

The rearrangement uses TRBV28 and TRBJ2-7; TRBD1 aligns across 8 bases. The J segment lost 3 bases and the V segment lost 6 bases, leaving 4 bases of the junction unmatched. Germline CDR1 reads MDHEN; CDR2 reads SYDVKM. There are 13 residues in the CDR3. CDR3 sequence reads: CASSWDRSYEQYV. DNA of the CDR3: TGTGCCAGCAGCTGGGACAGGAGCTACGAGCAGTACGTC.

This clonotype has ten or more counts. V gene TRBV7-2 combines with J gene TRBJ2-4; TRBD1 might be the D (6 bases). The CDR3 has 16 amino acids. Trimming removed 1 base at V and 0 bases at J, with 10 bases between. Germline CDR1 is SGHTA and CDR2 is FQGNSA. In DNA form, the CDR3 reads TGTGCCAGCAGCTTAGTTGGGGGCCTAGCCAAAAACATTCAGTACTTC. Protein sequence: CASSLVGGLAKNIQYF.